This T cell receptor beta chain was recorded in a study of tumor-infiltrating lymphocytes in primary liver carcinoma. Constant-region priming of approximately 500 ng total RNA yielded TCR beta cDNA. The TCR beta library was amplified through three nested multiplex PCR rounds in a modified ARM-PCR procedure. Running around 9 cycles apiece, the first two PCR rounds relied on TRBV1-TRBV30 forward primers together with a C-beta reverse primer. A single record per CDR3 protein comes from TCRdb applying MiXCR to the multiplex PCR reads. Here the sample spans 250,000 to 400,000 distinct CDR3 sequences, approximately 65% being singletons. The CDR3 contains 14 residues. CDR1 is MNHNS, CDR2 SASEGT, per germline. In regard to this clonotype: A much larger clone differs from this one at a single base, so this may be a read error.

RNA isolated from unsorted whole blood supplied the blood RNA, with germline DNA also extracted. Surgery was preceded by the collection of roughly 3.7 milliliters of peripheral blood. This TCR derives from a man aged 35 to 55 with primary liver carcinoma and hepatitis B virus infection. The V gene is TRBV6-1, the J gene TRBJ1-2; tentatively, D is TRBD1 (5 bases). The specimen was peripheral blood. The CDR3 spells CASRLAGLNCGYTF. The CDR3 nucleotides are TGTGCCAGCAGATTGGCAGGGCTGAACTGTGGCTACACCTTC.